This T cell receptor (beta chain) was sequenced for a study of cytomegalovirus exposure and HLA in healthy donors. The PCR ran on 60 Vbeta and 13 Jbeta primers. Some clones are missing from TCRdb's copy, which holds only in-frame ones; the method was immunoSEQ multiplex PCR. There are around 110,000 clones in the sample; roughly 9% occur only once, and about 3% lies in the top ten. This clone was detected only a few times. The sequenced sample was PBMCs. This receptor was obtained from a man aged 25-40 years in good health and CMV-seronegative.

CDR3 in amino acids: CASSPPRTGGLTGELFF. The CDR3 region has the DNA TGTGCCAGCTCACCCCCTAGGACAGGGGGCCTAACCGGGGAGCTGTTTTTT. The chain has TRBV18 and TRBJ2-2; 11 bases agree with TRBD1. The V gene's germline CDR1 is KGHSH and CDR2 LQKENI. This CDR3 spans 17 amino acids. V shed 3 bases, J shed 5 bases, and the junction held 8 bases outside the gene matches.